This T cell receptor (beta chain) was identified in a study of blood T cell repertoires in COVID-19. Data came from immunoSEQ multiplex PCR; TCRdb stores just in-frame clones and leaves some out. The sample yields more than 300,000 clones, around 86% seen once. As for this clone: At the DNA level, this CDR3 is encoded by other sequences in the same sample as well.

The germline V and J ends were trimmed by 2 bases and 5 bases, with 12 bases remaining between them. CDR1 and CDR2 (germline): MDHEN, SYDVKM. The length of the CDR3 is 14 residues. This clonotype originated in a woman aged 18-29 years who had recovered from COVID-19. The chain carries TRBV28 and TRBJ1-1; weak D call: TRBD1 (6 bases). The specimen sequenced was PBMCs or T cells enriched from blood (not recorded which). This chain's CDR3 is CASSLRGGYTEAFF. In nucleotides, the CDR3 is TGTGCCAGCAGTTTACGCGGGGGCTATACTGAAGCTTTCTTT.